These 27 T cell receptor beta chains originate from one sample sequenced in a study of blood T cell repertoires in COVID-19. Assay: immunoSEQ multiplex PCR; the TCRdb copy retains only in-frame clones and omits some. The table records approximately 99,000 clones, about 90% of them present only once. The source material was peripheral blood. The receptors originated from a man aged 45-65 years with COVID-19, enrolled during active disease.

The genes are TRBV4-3 and TRBJ2-3; TRBD2 agrees at 13 bases. There are 16 residues in the CDR3. CDR1 and CDR2 from the germline V gene are LGHNA and YSLEER. J was trimmed by 2 bases and V by 4 bases; bases with no gene match: 3. CDR3 bases: TGCGCCAGCAGCCCAACTAGCGGGGGGGCCACAGATACGCAGTATTTT. This encodes CASSPTSGGATDTQYF.

CDR3 coding DNA: TGCGCCAGCAGCTTGGAGCTCGGTTTTCTGGGCGAAGCTTTCTTT. This sequence encodes CASSLELGFLGEAFF. V gene TRBV5-1 combines with J gene TRBJ1-1; no clear D. Trimming pared 0 bases from V and 8 bases from J, leaving 17 bases between. CDR3 length: 15 amino acids. Per germline, CDR1 SGHRS and CDR2 YFSETQ. The whole variable domain, filled in from reference TRBV5-1 and TRBJ1-1, reads KAGVTQTPRYLIKTRGQQVTLSCSPISGHRSVSWYQQTPGQGLQFLFEYFSETQRNKGNFPGRFSGRQFSNSRSEMNVSTLELGDSALYLCASSLELGFLGEAFFGQGTRLTVV.

This chain connects TRBV5-6 to TRBJ2-2, with a possible D match to TRBD2 (5 bases). Germline-derived CDR1 and CDR2 are SGHDT and YYEEEE. V shed 4 bases and J shed 12 bases, with 13 bases lying between them. This CDR3 is 12 amino acids long. The CDR3 coding sequence is TGTGCCAGCAGCGAGGGAGCTGGGCAGCTGTTTTTT. This gives the protein CASSEGAGQLFF.

The genes are TRBV7-3 and TRBJ2-3; tentatively, D is TRBD2 (5 bases). The germline gives CDR1 SGHTA, CDR2 FQGTGA. CDR3 length: 16 amino acids. The V gene lost 5 bases and the J gene lost 0 bases, with 15 bases spanning the gap. CDR3 in DNA: TGTGCCAGCAGCCCCAATCCGGGAACGAGCACAGATACGCAGTATTTT. This codes for CASSPNPGTSTDTQYF. The full variable domain, with the rest looked up from reference TRBV7-3 and TRBJ2-3, is GAGVSQTPSNKVTEKGKYVELRCDPISGHTALYWYRQSLGQGPEFLIYFQGTGAADDSGLPNDRFFAVRPEGSVSTLKIQRTERGDSAVYLCASSPNPGTSTDTQYFGPGTRLTVL.

The rearrangement links TRBV11-2 to TRBJ2-3, with 7 bases fitting TRBD2. Germline assignment: CDR1 SGHAT and CDR2 FQNNGV. The junction had 0 bases not matched to a gene; V was cut back by 0 bases and J by 0 bases. This CDR3 comprises 15 residues. The CDR3 DNA is TGTGCCAGCAGCTTAGAACTAGCGAGCACAGATACGCAGTATTTT. Its protein is CASSLELASTDTQYF.

The V gene is TRBV10-1, the J gene TRBJ1-5; D uncertain. The length of the CDR3 is 13 residues. V was cut by 2 bases and J by 4 bases, with 6 bases left in between. The germline V gene has CDR1 WNHNN and CDR2 SYGVQD (reference sequence). CDR3 amino acids: CASSEGVNQPQHF. DNA of the CDR3: TGCGCCAGCAGTGAGGGAGTAAATCAGCCCCAGCATTTT.

The chain links TRBV18 to TRBJ1-2; the D is unclear. V was pared by 5 bases and J by 8 bases, with 12 bases between. The CDR3 spans 12 residues. The germline V gene encodes CDR1 KGHSH and CDR2 LQKENI. Here the CDR3 reads CASSTTGLGYTF. DNA of the CDR3: TGTGCCAGCTCAACGACCGGGTTGGGCTACACCTTC.

This chain joins TRBV18 and TRBJ1-2; TRBD1 aligns across 7 bases. The CDR3 contains 15 residues. V lost 6 bases and J lost 4; bases outside the gene matches: 11. The germline V gene encodes CDR1 KGHSH and CDR2 LQKENI. As DNA, the CDR3 is TGTGCCAGCTCGTCCCCGAGACAGGGAATCTATGGCTACACCTTC. It codes for CASSSPRQGIYGYTF.

This clone was counted once. The CDR3 DNA follows: TGTGCCAGCAGTCCCGGGACAGGGTCGAAGGGCAATCAGCCCCAGCATTTT. It codes for CASSPGTGSKGNQPQHF. The chain joins TRBV2 to TRBJ1-5; 9 bases are a match to TRBD1. Losses at the gene ends were 5 bases for V and 2 bases for J; bases not matched to a gene: 10. Germline CDR1 reads SNHLY; CDR2 reads FYNNEI. The CDR3 covers 17 residues.

V gene TRBV18 combines with J gene TRBJ1-4, with 10 bases aligning to TRBD1. The CDR3 totals 17 residues. V trimming: 1 base; J trimming: 5 bases; junction bases outside the gene matches: 7. Germline CDR1 reads KGHSH; CDR2 reads LQKENI. The DNA of the CDR3 is TGTGCCAGCTCACCACTGGGACAGGGGATTAACAATGAAAAACTGTTTTTT. This codes for CASSPLGQGINNEKLFF.

This chain uses TRBV7-2 with TRBJ2-6, with D uncertain. Trimming shortened V by 1 base and J by 0 bases, and 13 bases separated the two germline ends. Germline lookup yields CDR1 SGHTA and CDR2 FQGNSA. The CDR3 sequence is 18 residues long. The CDR3 DNA is TGTGCCAGCAGCTTAGTCTACAGAAGGCACTCTGGGGCCAACGTCCTGACTTTC. This codes for CASSLVYRRHSGANVLTF.

The DNA of the CDR3 is TGTGCCAGCAGCTTTGGGGGCGTGGACTACGAGCAGTACTTC. Its protein product is CASSFGGVDYEQYF. The rearrangement uses TRBV7-8 and TRBJ2-7; D might be TRBD1 (6 bases). This CDR3 spans 14 amino acids. Germline CDR1 SGHVS, CDR2 FQNEAQ. The V end lost 3 bases, the J end lost 3 bases, and 12 bases lay between the germline ends.

The rearrangement joins TRBV5-4 to TRBJ1-2; D possibly corresponds to TRBD1 (6 bases). V was cut by 2 bases and J by 2 bases, with 7 bases left in between. The CDR3 extends over 13 amino acids. Germline V gives CDR1 SGHNT, CDR2 YYREEE (reference sequence). CDR3 coding DNA: TGTGCCAGCAGCTTTGGGGGCAACTATGGCTACACCTTC. This sequence encodes CASSFGGNYGYTF.

This rearrangement joins TRBV3-1 (or the pseudogene TRBV3-2) to TRBJ2-1; 8 bases are shared with TRBD2. V was pared by 3 bases and J by 1 base, with 14 bases of the junction left unmatched. The germline V gene encodes CDR1 LGHDT and CDR2 YNNKEL (reference sequence). The CDR3 length is 19 residues. The CDR3 protein is CASSQIPRSSGLSYNEQFF. The CDR3 nucleotides are TGTGCCAGCAGCCAGATTCCGAGGTCTAGCGGGTTATCCTACAATGAGCAGTTCTTC.

The chain links TRBV28 to TRBJ2-7, with D possibly TRBD2 on 6 matching bases. CDR1 is MDHEN and CDR2 is SYDVKM in the germline V gene. The CDR3 loop spans 15 amino acids. V dropped 6 bases and J dropped 1 base, with 16 bases sitting between them. CDR3 in amino acids: CASRLGKGTSYEQYF. CDR3 nucleotide sequence: TGTGCCAGCAGATTGGGTAAGGGGACTTCCTACGAGCAGTACTTC.

The V call is TRBV9, the J call TRBJ2-7; D ambiguous. Germline V gene sequence: CDR1 SGDLS, CDR2 YYNGEE. The CDR3 covers 15 residues. Trimming cost V 0 bases and J 2 bases, with 12 bases left between them. This CDR3 is CASSVGWAQTYEQYF. CDR3 nucleotide sequence: TGTGCCAGCAGCGTAGGTTGGGCACAAACCTACGAGCAGTACTTC.

This clone was observed once. The rearrangement links TRBV18 to TRBJ1-1; D possibly corresponds to TRBD1 (6 bases). The V gene's germline CDR1 is KGHSH and CDR2 LQKENI. Trimming took 4 bases from V and 5 from J, leaving 8 bases between them. CDR3 size: 12 residues. As DNA, the CDR3 is TGTGCCAGCTCACGCAGGGGAACTGAAGCTTTCTTT. Protein product: CASSRRGTEAFF.

This clone was seen just once. One junction end disagrees with the germline gene, perhaps due to a read error. The V call is TRBV6-5, the J call TRBJ2-2; 10 bases align to TRBD2. CDR3 length: 15 amino acids. Per germline, CDR1 MNHEY and CDR2 SVGAGI. The CDR3 sequence is CASKPLAGDTGELFF. The CDR3, as DNA: TGTGCCAGCAAACCTCTAGCGGGGGACACGGGGGAGCTGTTTTTT.

V usage is TRBV9 and J usage is TRBJ1-2, with TRBD1 matching over 10 bases. Germline V gene data show CDR1 as SGDLS and CDR2 as YYNGEE. J gave up 3 bases and V 2 bases, and 1 base lay outside the gene matches. The CDR3 contains 14 residues. CDR3 nucleotide sequence: TGTGCCAGCAGCGTTGACAGGGGGCACTATGGCTACACCTTC. It specifies CASSVDRGHYGYTF.

This clone has a single count. The chain uses TRBV5-1 and TRBJ2-1; 11 bases fit TRBD2. CDR1 and CDR2 from the germline V gene are SGHRS and YFSETQ. CDR3 size: 16 residues. Trimming at V came to 1 base and at J to 7 bases, leaving 7 bases not matched to a gene. As DNA, the CDR3 is TGCGCCAGCAGCTTGCCGGTTAGCGGGGGGGTAAATGAGCAGTTCTTC. It codes for CASSLPVSGGVNEQFF.

The chain uses TRBV2 and TRBJ1-3; possibly TRBD1 for D (5 bases). CDR1 and CDR2 from the germline V gene are SNHLY and FYNNEI. Trimming stripped 1 base from V and 0 bases from J, with 10 bases between. The CDR3 spans 16 residues. CDR3 nucleotides: TGTGCCAGCAGTGAAGGACAGCTGAGCTCTGGAAACACCATATATTTT. Residues: CASSEGQLSSGNTIYF. The variable domain in full, with the rest retrieved from reference TRBV2 and TRBJ1-3, is EPEVTQTPSHQVTQMGQEVILRCVPISNHLYFYWYRQILGQKVEFLVSFYNNEISEKSEIFDDQFSVERPDGSNFTLKIRSTKLEDSAMYFCASSEGQLSSGNTIYFGEGSWLTVV.

V is TRBV6-4 and J is TRBJ1-5, with TRBD1 matching over 8 bases. The CDR3 sequence is 16 residues long. The V and J ends lost 8 bases and 0 bases, in that order; junction bases with no gene match: 9. In germline, CDR1 is MRHNA, CDR2 SNTAGT. CDR3 region: CASPGQGASSNQPQHF. The CDR3 nucleotides read TGTGCCAGCCCCGGGCAGGGGGCGAGTAGCAATCAGCCCCAGCATTTT.

The chain couples TRBV5-1 to TRBJ2-7, with 10 nucleotides matching TRBD2. Trimming at V came to 8 bases and at J to 5 bases, leaving 13 bases not matched to a gene. The CDR3 is 15 amino acids. Germline V CDR1 and CDR2: SGHRS, YFSETQ. Here the CDR3 DNA reads TGCGCCAGTTTCCCCGTAGCGGGGGGCACCCACGAGCAGTACTTC. Protein sequence: CASFPVAGGTHEQYF.

This chain links TRBV28 with TRBJ1-5; possible D gene TRBD1, 6 bases. Germline V gene data show CDR1 as MDHEN and CDR2 as SYDVKM. The CDR3 has 13 amino acids. V gave up 8 bases and J gave up 3 bases, with 11 bases separating them. Written as DNA, the CDR3 is TGTGCCAGCCTTGGACAGTTCAATCAGCCCCAGCATTTT. It translates to CASLGQFNQPQHF.

The chain uses TRBV7-3 and TRBJ1-5; no definite D call. The V gene's germline CDR1 is SGHTA and CDR2 FQGTGA. The CDR3 totals 13 residues. V dropped 0 bases and J dropped 7 bases, with 7 bases sitting between them. CDR3 bases: TGTGCCAGCAGCTTAACAGTTGGCCAGCCCCAGCATTTT. Protein product: CASSLTVGQPQHF.

V usage is TRBV10-2 and J usage is TRBJ1-5; 11 positions match TRBD1. V lost 6 bases and J lost 5; bases outside the gene matches: 3. This CDR3 spans 14 amino acids. Germline CDR1 is WSHSY and CDR2 is SAAADI. CDR3 sequence: CASRGDRGYQPQHF. The CDR3 nucleotides are TGCGCCAGCAGAGGGGACAGGGGGTATCAGCCCCAGCATTTT.

CDR3 amino acids: CASSSTRYEQFF. DNA for the CDR3: TGTGCCAGCAGTTCCACTAGATATGAGCAGTTCTTC. This chain uses TRBV28 with TRBJ2-1; D possibly corresponds to TRBD2 (5 bases). Between the trimmed V and J ends, which lost 4 bases and 8 bases, there was a span of 9 bases. The CDR3 extends over 12 amino acids. Germline lookup yields CDR1 MDHEN and CDR2 SYDVKM. Filled out from reference TRBV28 and TRBJ2-1, the complete variable domain reads DVKVTQSSRYLVKRTGEKVFLECVQDMDHENMFWYRQDPGLGLRLIYFSYDVKMKEKGDIPEGYSVSREKKERFSLILESASTNQTSMYLCASSSTRYEQFFGPGTRLTVL.